This T cell receptor beta chain originates from a study of breast tumors, draining lymph nodes, adjacent tissues. Study-wide results and caveats: Tumors had less TCR diversity than lymph nodes, more than nontumor tissue. That most tumor T cells come from lymph nodes remained unproven.

This CDR3 comprises 12 residues. Per germline, CDR1 SGHNT and CDR2 YYREEE (reference sequence). Regarding this clonotype: Antigen: not known. This may stem from a read error, because a much larger clone lies one nucleotide away.

TCRdb processed the multiplex PCR reads anew with MiXCR; each CDR3 protein has one entry. The table records some 25,000 distinct CDR3 sequences, 60% to 70% of them present only once. The TCR was taken from a female donor with breast cancer. Some clones in this sample may be carry-over from other donors' samples. Sequencing was performed on tumor-adjacent breast tissue. This sequence joins TRBV5-4 and TRBJ2-3; D not resolved. This chain's CDR3 is CASGLAGYTQYF. The DNA of the CDR3 is TGTGCCAGCGGCTTGGCCGGGTATACGCAGTATTTT.